These 26 T cell receptor beta chains were sequenced from one sample in a study of T-cell memory formation after mild COVID-19. Via MiXCR, TCRdb re-called the 5' RACE reads, giving one row per CDR3 protein. The sample lists roughly 250,000 distinct CDR3 sequences, roughly 15% seen once, with roughly 3.6% in the top ten. Sequencing was done on a sample of PBMCs or a T cell subset sorted from them (not recorded which). These receptors were taken from a man between 18 and 29 years old who had mild COVID-19 (a few samples of this study predate the infection). Cell type and time point are not known.

V is TRBV6-6 and J is TRBJ1-3; D remains ambiguous. This CDR3 has 15 residues. Germline V gives CDR1 MNHNY, CDR2 SVGAGI (reference sequence). V was trimmed by 5 bases and J by 0 bases, leaving 11 bases between them. The CDR3 protein is CASSGLWGSGNTIYF. CDR3 bases: TGTGCCAGCAGTGGACTTTGGGGCTCTGGAAACACCATATATTTT.

The chain employs TRBV6-5 and TRBJ2-7, with D perhaps assigned TRBD1 or TRBD2 (5 bases each). The germline CDR1 and CDR2 sequences are MNHEY and SVGAGI. This CDR3 is built from 13 residues. V was cut by 4 bases and J by 4 bases, with 11 bases left in between. Written as DNA, the CDR3 is TGTGCCAGCAGTTCCTTTGGGGGATACGAGCAGTACTTC. Translation: CASSSFGGYEQYF.

This chain joins TRBV18 and TRBJ2-7; TRBD2 is a possible D gene (7 bases). Trimming took off 4 bases at V and 2 bases at J, with 12 bases between the two ends. This CDR3 has 14 residues. In germline, CDR1 is KGHSH, CDR2 LQKENI. CDR3 in DNA: TGTGCCAGCTCACGAGGGGGGGGGACCTACGAGCAGTACGTC. Its protein is CASSRGGGTYEQYV.

The chain uses TRBV7-2 and TRBJ1-2, with a tentative D call TRBD1 (5 bases). The CDR3 has 16 residues. Germline assignment: CDR1 SGHTA and CDR2 FQGNSA. V lost 6 bases and J lost 6, with 23 bases in between. The CDR3 DNA reads TGTGCCAGCAGTCCTGCTGGTACAGGAGCCTACCATGGCTACACCTTC. This translates into CASSPAGTGAYHGYTF. The variable domain in full, with the rest retrieved from reference TRBV7-2 and TRBJ1-2, is GAGVSQSPSNKVTEKGKDVELRCDPISGHTALYWYRQSLGQGLEFLIYFQGNSAPDKSGLPSDRFSAERTGGSVSTLTIQRTQQEDSAVYLCASSPAGTGAYHGYTFGSGTRLTVV.

The chain links TRBV6-5 to TRBJ1-1; 11 bases are shared with TRBD1. V shed 6 bases and J 1 base; nucleotides not matched to a gene: 10. Germline V gene sequence: CDR1 MNHEY, CDR2 SVGAGI. The CDR3 is made up of 17 amino acids. CDR3 protein: CASSRMDRGLPNTEAFF. The CDR3 region has the DNA TGTGCCAGCAGCAGAATGGACAGGGGGCTTCCGAACACTGAAGCTTTCTTT.

Remarks on this clonotype: A much more abundant neighbour one base away suggests this may be a read error. This CDR3 reads CASSLAWSQPQHF. DNA of the CDR3: TGTGCCAGCAGCTTAGCGTGGAGTCAGCCCCAGCATTTT. The V and J genes are TRBV7-2 and TRBJ1-5; D unclear. Trimming stripped 0 bases from V and 6 bases from J, with 6 bases between. Germline CDR1 is SGHTA and CDR2 is FQGNSA. The CDR3 spans 13 residues.

The chain is built from TRBV20-1 and TRBJ1-2; TRBD1 is a possible D gene (5 bases). Germline CDR1 is DFQATT and CDR2 is SNEGSKA (reference sequence). This CDR3 contains 12 residues. V lost 6 bases and J 8 bases, leaving 16 bases between the germline ends. The CDR3 region has the DNA TGCAGTGCCCGCCGGGGCAGGGCGGGCTACACCTTC. Amino acid sequence: CSARRGRAGYTF.

This clonotype was seen a few times. The chain recombines TRBV6-2 or TRBV6-3 with TRBJ1-1, with 9 bases matching TRBD1. The CDR3 has 15 residues. Germline V gene data show CDR1 as MNHEY and CDR2 as SVGEGT. The J segment lost 4 bases and the V segment lost 4 bases, leaving 7 bases of the junction unmatched. The CDR3 coding sequence is TGTGCCAGCAGTTTACTGGGACAGGGTTTCACTGAAGCTTTCTTT. Amino acid sequence: CASSLLGQGFTEAFF.

This clonotype was picked up a small number of times. The chain uses TRBV6-2 or TRBV6-3 and TRBJ2-1; possible D gene TRBD2, 5 bases. The length of the CDR3 is 13 residues. V lost 6 bases and J 0 bases, leaving 6 bases between the germline ends. The germline gives CDR1 MNHEY, CDR2 SVGEGT. The CDR3 loop reads CASRRASYNEQFF. For the CDR3, the DNA is TGTGCCAGCAGGCGGGCCTCCTACAATGAGCAGTTCTTC.

The rearrangement joins TRBV30 to TRBJ1-1; possibly TRBD1 for D (6 bases). CDR3 length: 12 amino acids. The germline gives CDR1 GTSNPN, CDR2 SVGIG (reference sequence). Trimming removed 3 bases from V and 8 bases from J, with 13 bases in between. The CDR3, as DNA: TGTGCCTGGAGCCCCCAGACAGGAGAAGCTTTCTTT. Protein sequence: CAWSPQTGEAFF.

In this sample, this clonotype turned up a few times. This rearrangement joins TRBV18 to TRBJ2-4; 9 bases fit TRBD1. This CDR3 contains 15 residues. Germline CDR1 reads KGHSH; CDR2 reads LQKENI. V was clipped by 8 bases and J by 0 bases; unmatched bases: 5. CDR3 loop: CASVTGQGAKNIQYF. The CDR3 DNA sequence: TGTGCCAGCGTCACGGGACAGGGAGCCAAAAACATTCAGTACTTC.

The CDR3 sequence is CASSDTSGNTIYF. The CDR3 nucleotides are TGCGCCAGCAGTGATACCTCTGGAAACACCATATATTTT. J is TRBJ1-3 and V is TRBV5-1; D is ambiguous. Trimming took off 5 bases at V and 0 bases at J, with 6 bases between the two ends. From germline, CDR1 is SGHRS and CDR2 YFSETQ. This CDR3 is 13 amino acids long. Filled out from reference TRBV5-1 and TRBJ1-3, the complete variable domain reads KAGVTQTPRYLIKTRGQQVTLSCSPISGHRSVSWYQQTPGQGLQFLFEYFSETQRNKGNFPGRFSGRQFSNSRSEMNVSTLELGDSALYLCASSDTSGNTIYFGEGSWLTVV.

This clonotype was counted only a few times. This rearrangement joins TRBV7-8 to TRBJ2-5; D perhaps matches TRBD1 (5 bases). The V gene lost 6 bases and the J gene lost 1 base, with 12 bases spanning the gap. The CDR3 sequence is 14 residues long. Germline CDR1 is SGHVS and CDR2 is FQNEAQ. CDR3 coding DNA: TGTGCCAGCAGTAGGGGTTGGGGCCAAGAGACCCAGTACTTC. This encodes CASSRGWGQETQYF.

The rearrangement joins TRBV28 to TRBJ1-3; D ambiguous. This CDR3 comprises 15 residues. Germline-derived CDR1 and CDR2 are MDHEN and SYDVKM. V was clipped by 6 bases and J by 0 bases, with 12 bases between them. The CDR3 loop is CASSPGALSGNTIYF. The CDR3 bases are TGTGCCAGCAGCCCCGGCGCGCTCTCTGGAAACACCATATATTTT.

This chain links TRBV5-6 with TRBJ2-5, with D perhaps matching TRBD1 (6 bases). V was clipped by 2 bases and J by 4 bases, with 12 bases between them. The germline CDR1 and CDR2 sequences are SGHDT and YYEEEE. This CDR3 spans 14 amino acids. The CDR3 DNA reads TGTGCCAGCAGCTTTTCGACAGGTGGAGAGACCCAGTACTTC. Amino acid sequence: CASSFSTGGETQYF.

This clonotype was counted between two and nine times. The chain couples TRBV5-1 to TRBJ2-7; 7 bases are shared with TRBD1. Looked up from germline, CDR1 is SGHRS and CDR2 is YFSETQ. The V gene end was trimmed by 0 bases and the J gene end by 3 bases; junction bases not matched to a gene: 3. This CDR3 is built from 14 residues. In nucleotides, the CDR3 is TGCGCCAGCAGCTTGGCGGGACAGAACTACGAGCAGTACTTC. It codes for CASSLAGQNYEQYF.

This clonotype has a count of ten or more. The rearrangement uses TRBV9 and TRBJ2-3; D gene unclear. V was shortened by 1 base and J by 0 bases, with 3 bases between the two germline ends. Germline values: CDR1 SGDLS, CDR2 YYNGEE. The CDR3 is made up of 13 amino acids. The CDR3, as DNA: TGTGCCAGCAGCGTAACTAGCACAGATACGCAGTATTTT. Translation gives CASSVTSTDTQYF.

V is TRBV20-1 and J is TRBJ1-4; 8 bases are a match to TRBD1. The V and J ends lost 1 base and 8 bases, in that order; junction bases with no gene match: 12. The germline CDR1 and CDR2 sequences are DFQATT and SNEGSKA (reference sequence). This CDR3 region has 16 residues. Here the CDR3 reads CSARGAPGQVQEKLFF. The CDR3 region has the DNA TGCAGTGCTAGAGGTGCCCCGGGACAGGTACAGGAAAAACTGTTTTTT.

The rearrangement uses TRBV6-1 and TRBJ2-2; possibly TRBD1 or TRBD2 for D (5 bases each). The CDR3 spans 17 residues. The V gene's germline CDR1 is MNHNS and CDR2 SASEGT. The V end was cut by 5 bases, the J end by 2 bases, with 18 bases between. The CDR3 sequence is CASSWSVGEINTGELFF. CDR3 DNA sequence: TGTGCCAGCAGTTGGTCGGTGGGGGAGATAAACACCGGGGAGCTGTTTTTT.

The chain carries TRBV7-3 and TRBJ2-3; D is ambiguous. The CDR3 length is 13 residues. The V end was cut by 1 base, the J end by 6 bases, with 8 bases between. Germline V gene sequence: CDR1 SGHTA, CDR2 FQGTGA. CDR3: CASSLRPMDTQYF. The CDR3 nucleotides read TGTGCCAGCAGCTTAAGACCGATGGATACGCAGTATTTT.

This clonotype has just a few counts. The chain carries TRBV7-2 and TRBJ1-2; D might be TRBD1 (5 bases). Trimming stripped 1 base from V and 1 base from J, with 10 bases between. CDR3 length equals 15 residues. Germline V gives CDR1 SGHTA, CDR2 FQGNSA. CDR3 sequence: CASSLGPGINYGYTF. Written as DNA, the CDR3 is TGTGCCAGCAGCTTAGGTCCAGGGATTAACTATGGCTACACCTTC.

This clonotype has just a few counts. The chain joins TRBV5-1 to TRBJ1-3, with a tentative D call TRBD1 (5 bases). Germline V gene sequence: CDR1 SGHRS, CDR2 YFSETQ. V was pared by 1 base and J by 1 base, with 9 bases between. This CDR3 has 15 amino acids. The CDR3 here is CASSLPGGSGNTIYF. CDR3 nucleotide sequence: TGCGCCAGCAGCTTGCCGGGGGGGTCTGGAAACACCATATATTTT.

The chain is built from TRBV5-1 and TRBJ1-6; D may be TRBD1 (6 bases). Germline CDR1 SGHRS, CDR2 YFSETQ. Trimming took 4 bases from V and 8 from J, leaving 13 bases between them. The CDR3 is 14 residues long. This CDR3 reads CASSPTQGYSPLHF. CDR3 nucleotide sequence: TGCGCCAGCAGCCCGACCCAGGGGTATTCACCCCTCCACTTT.

This clonotype appeared a few times. J is TRBJ2-7 and V is TRBV20-1; 7 bases are a match to TRBD1. The CDR3 has 16 amino acids. Germline CDR1 reads DFQATT; CDR2 reads SNEGSKA (reference sequence). V was clipped by 6 bases and J by 0 bases; unmatched bases: 14. The CDR3 DNA sequence: TGCAGTGCGCACTCCCGGACAGGATCAATCTCCTACGAGCAGTACGTC. It is translated as CSAHSRTGSISYEQYV.

This clonotype occurred a few times. The rearrangement uses TRBV2 and TRBJ1-5, with a possible D match to TRBD1 (5 bases). The germline gives CDR1 SNHLY, CDR2 FYNNEI. Trimming stripped 5 bases from V and 5 bases from J, with 13 bases between. There are 14 residues in the CDR3. The CDR3 DNA follows: TGTGCCAGCAGTAGCTTCCAGGGTGATCAGCCCCAGCATTTT. It specifies CASSSFQGDQPQHF.

The V and J genes are TRBV7-9 and TRBJ1-4, with TRBD1 matching 10 bases. Trimming at V came to 5 bases and at J to 5 bases, leaving 2 bases not matched to a gene. This CDR3 is built from 14 residues. Germline-derived CDR1 and CDR2 are SEHNR and FQNEAQ (reference sequence). CDR3 protein: CASSEGQGNEKLFF. CDR3 coding DNA: TGTGCCAGCAGCGAGGGACAGGGGAATGAAAAACTGTTTTTT.